This entry describes one T cell receptor (beta chain). This clone was seen a single time. No antigen is known for it. Nothing much larger sits one base from this clone, and base qualities are not available. The collaborating institutions used their own protocols to collect whole blood in K2EDTA tubes. For TCRbeta analysis, collaborators shipped samples as frozen whole blood, isolated PBMCs, or DNA extracted from either of those sample types. These data are taken from a study of blood T cell repertoires in COVID-19 (dated by TCRdb to 2019 to 2021). For the wider study: Samples covering the acute and convalescent phases of COVID-19 were provided by collaborators in the United States, Italy and Spain. The prospective study material was composed of cDNA or gDNA derived from T cells, B-cell-depleted T cells, or PBMCs. Deeply sampled blood TCRbeta repertoires from subjects exposed to, actively infected with, or recovered from COVID-19 were included in the dataset. A freely available public database, intended as a resource for researchers studying the immune response to SARS-CoV-2, is where the repertoires were released. Samples were obtained from the ongoing ImmuneRACE study (first 160 participants) and from about 1,300 subjects provided by 6 global collaborators. A de-identified subject ID, COVID-19 status, age in years and sex were almost always included in the sample metadata. Where available, HLA class I and class II types were taken from metadata supplied by the sample provider and were not determined by assay-based typing.

TCRbeta CDR3 regions were amplified from genomic DNA using the immunoSEQ Assay, a bias-controlled multiplex PCR. The original methods were these. The number of nucleated cells in each sample was estimated by amplification of reference gene primers within the assay. To quantify the absolute abundance of each unique TCRbeta CDR3 rearrangement, sequence reads were collapsed and filtered. Productive Simpson clonality was computed per sample as the square root of Simpson's diversity index over productive rearrangements. This immuneACCESS table, as held by TCRdb, lists in-frame sequences with V and J called but not all clones. Of the missing ones, under half trace to an unresolved V gene in checked studies; the others have no known cause. V and J calls plus clone size are reproduced from that table; the DNA served to infer D and trimming. A total of over 35,000 clones appear in this sample, 81% of them only once. The top ten constitute approximately 42% of the sample.

General conclusions and limits of the study: How much clinical and demographic metadata was included differed by source and by participant, and the metadata was provided uncurated.

Measured from the cysteine to the phenylalanine, the CDR3 is 13 residues long. The read is trimmed to its CDR3 DNA, 39 bases read in frame from base 1. Based on the germline V gene, the CDR1 and CDR2 sequences are MDHEN and SYDVKM. V lost 7 bases and J lost 0 bases, and the count of bases not matched to a germline gene is 1. This chain is built from TRBV28 and TRBJ2-3; the central 7 bases match TRBD2. The origin of this receptor is a man aged 35 to 55 with active or convalescent COVID-19. The sample comprised peripheral blood. The base sequence is TGTGCCAGCACTAGCGGAAGCACAGATACGCAGTATTTT. Its translation reads: CASTSGSTDTQYF.